The present T cell receptor beta chain was sequenced within a study of vaccination and CD4 T cells after COVID-19. Study summary: Median time from COVID diagnosis to post-COVID sampling was over 80 days (35 to 161). Stimulation of cells relied on overlapping spike peptides derived from SARS-CoV-2, HCoV-NL63, HCoV-OC43 and HCoV-229E. Controls used CEFX viral epitopes (positive), HIV-1 Nef peptides (negative), or no peptide.

As to treatment: approximately nine-day PBMC culture with coronavirus spike peptide pools or control peptides (ViraFEST assay). Once obtained from cultured CD4+ T cells, the DNA was sequenced using the Oncomine TCR Beta short-read assay. Once CD4+ T cells had been cultured, genomic DNA was extracted from them. Via MiXCR, TCRdb re-called the PCR reads, giving one row per CDR3 protein. The sample has some 9,300 distinct CDR3 sequences; about 23% are singletons. Worth noting for this clonotype: No antigen is known for it.

The sequence was collected from a human donor who received a COVID-19 vaccine. The sequenced sample was CD4+ T cells from blood, cultured in vitro, obtained before SARS-CoV-2 vaccination.

The CDR3 nucleotides read TGTGCCAGCTACGAATGGGGAGGGGGAGCTTTCTTT. Residues: CASYEWGGGAFF. The chain carries TRBV6-1 and TRBJ1-1; D is perhaps TRBD1 (6 bases). Germline loops: CDR1 MNHNS, CDR2 SASEGT. This CDR3 has 12 residues. V shed 8 bases and J shed 10 bases, with 17 bases lying between them.